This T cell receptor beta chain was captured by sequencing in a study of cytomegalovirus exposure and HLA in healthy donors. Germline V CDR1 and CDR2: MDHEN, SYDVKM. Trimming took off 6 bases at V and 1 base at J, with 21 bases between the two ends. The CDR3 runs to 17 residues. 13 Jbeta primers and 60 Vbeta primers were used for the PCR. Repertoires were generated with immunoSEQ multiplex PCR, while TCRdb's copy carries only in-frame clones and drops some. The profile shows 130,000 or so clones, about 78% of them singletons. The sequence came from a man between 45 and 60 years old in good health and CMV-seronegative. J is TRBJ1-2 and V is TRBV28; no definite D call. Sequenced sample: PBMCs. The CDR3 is CASSTVTRTDLNYGYTF. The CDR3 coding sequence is TGTGCCAGCAGCACGGTTACTCGGACTGATCTTAACTATGGCTACACCTTC.